This T cell receptor beta chain is from a study of post-analysis software for immune sequencing data. Every TCR beta cDNA library bore unique molecular identifiers. Out of about 0.9 to 11 million T cells, a few hundred thousand cDNA molecules were generated. TCRdb re-called the PCR reads through MiXCR, storing one row per CDR3 protein. The table includes roughly 700,000 distinct CDR3 sequences, roughly 30% detected once. The study's findings and limits: Normalized Chao1 diversity was significantly lower in multiple sclerosis patients than in controls.

This clonotype was recorded a few times. The antigen remains undetermined. What was sequenced was blood. The receptor's source is a girl aged 10-17 years with multiple sclerosis.

CDR3 sequence reads: CASSPPVGGAYEQYF. DNA of the CDR3: TGTGCCAGCAGTCCGCCGGTGGGGGGCGCCTACGAGCAGTACTTC. This rearrangement joins TRBV28 to TRBJ2-7; the D call may be TRBD1 or TRBD2 (6 bases each). The CDR3 extends over 15 amino acids. Germline V CDR1 and CDR2: MDHEN, SYDVKM. V was shortened by 5 bases and J by 2 bases, with 16 bases between the two germline ends.